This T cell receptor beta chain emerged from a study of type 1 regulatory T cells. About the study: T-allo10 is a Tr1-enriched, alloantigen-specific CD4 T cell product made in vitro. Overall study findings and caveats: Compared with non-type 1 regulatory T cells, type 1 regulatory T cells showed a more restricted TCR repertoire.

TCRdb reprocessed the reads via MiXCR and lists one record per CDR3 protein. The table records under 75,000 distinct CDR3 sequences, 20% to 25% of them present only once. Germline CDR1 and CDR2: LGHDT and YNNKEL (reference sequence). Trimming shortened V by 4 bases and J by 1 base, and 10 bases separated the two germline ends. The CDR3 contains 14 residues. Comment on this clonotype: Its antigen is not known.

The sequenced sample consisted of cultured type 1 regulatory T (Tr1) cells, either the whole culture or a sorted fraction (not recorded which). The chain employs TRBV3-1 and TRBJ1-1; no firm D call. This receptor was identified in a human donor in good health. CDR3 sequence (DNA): TGTGCCAGCAGCCCCGTTGGGGAGAACACTGAAGCTTTCTTT. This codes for CASSPVGENTEAFF.